This T cell receptor beta chain stems from a study of CD8 T cells in Susac syndrome. The length of the CDR3 is 13 residues. V was shortened by 3 bases and J by 7 bases, with 10 bases between the two germline ends. In germline, CDR1 is MDHEN, CDR2 SYDVKM. An input of roughly 0.45 to 1 ug of RNA was subjected to reverse transcription using random hexamers. Amplification of TCR beta CDR3 across 54 Vbeta and 13 Jbeta was performed with immunoSEQ multiplex PCR. TCRdb used MiXCR to reprocess the immunoSEQ multiplex PCR reads, holding one entry per CDR3 protein. The data contain 150,000 to 200,000 distinct CDR3 sequences, roughly 96% of them singletons. CD8+ and CD4+ blood T cells underwent TCR beta sequencing. FACS was used to enrich TEMRA cells, whereas the CD8+ and CD4+ T cells were obtained by negative isolation.

Material: CD8+ T cells from PBMCs. The V and J genes are TRBV28 and TRBJ2-1, with D possibly TRBD1 on 5 matching bases. The TCR sequence derives from a human donor with multiple sclerosis. CDR3 nucleotide sequence: TGTGCCAGCAGTTTCCCGCAGGGTAATGAGCAGTTCTTC. It encodes CASSFPQGNEQFF.